Listed below are T cell receptor beta chains from one sample, sequenced in a study of T-cell reconstitution after alpha-beta-depleted transplantation in children. MiXCR was run by TCRdb on the PCR reads, yielding one entry per CDR3 protein. The data show 490,000 or so distinct CDR3 sequences, with approximately 13% seen just once and around 5.8% held by the top ten. This specimen consisted of PBMCs from the stem cell graft donor, obtained from the stem cell graft. Receptors were obtained from a human donor who donated a stem cell graft to a child with combined immunodeficiency. Both conserved end residues are part of each CDR3. The D gene is left open where the match is weak. Where a row states a size, it is once, few, many or the class of an expanded clone; other rows omit it.

J gene: TRBJ2-2; D gene: TRBD1; clone size: NA; V gene: TRBV10-3; CDR3 DNA: TGTGCCATCAGTGAACAGGGGGTAATCACCGGGGAGCTGTTTTTT; CDR3 protein: CAISEQGVITGELFF
J gene: TRBJ1-6; D gene: NA; clone size: many; V gene: TRBV6-5; CDR3 DNA: TGTGCCAGCAGTTACTCGGGGGGGGCTTCCTATAATTCACCCCTCCACTTT; CDR3 protein: CASSYSGGASYNSPLHF
J gene: TRBJ2-7; D gene: TRBD2; clone size: few; V gene: TRBV5-1; CDR3 DNA: TGCGCCAGCAGCCCAACCTTCGCTAGCGGGAAGGGCGAGCAGTACTTC; CDR3 protein: CASSPTFASGKGEQYF
J gene: TRBJ1-6; D gene: TRBD1; clone size: few; V gene: TRBV5-1; CDR3 DNA: TGCGCCAGCAGCTTAGGGACAGGGAGGAATTCACCCCTCCACTTT; CDR3 protein: CASSLGTGRNSPLHF
J gene: TRBJ1-6; D gene: TRBD1; clone size: NA; V gene: TRBV30; CDR3 DNA: TGTGCCTGGACTGGGACAGGGTACTCACCCCTCCACTTT; CDR3 protein: CAWTGTGYSPLHF
J gene: TRBJ2-1; D gene: NA; clone size: few; V gene: TRBV12-3/TRBV12-4; CDR3 DNA: TGTGCCAGCAGTTTCTCCAGGGGCTACAATGAGCAGTTCTTC; CDR3 protein: CASSFSRGYNEQFF
J gene: TRBJ1-2; D gene: NA; clone size: NA; V gene: TRBV28; CDR3 DNA: TGTGCCAGCAGTCCCGGTTCGCGGATCTATGGCTACACCTTC; CDR3 protein: CASSPGSRIYGYTF
J gene: TRBJ2-3; D gene: NA; clone size: once; V gene: TRBV11-3; CDR3 DNA: TGTGCCAGCAGCATACCACAGAGCCCCGAATTCACAGATACGCAGTATTTT; CDR3 protein: CASSIPQSPEFTDTQYF
J gene: TRBJ2-1; D gene: TRBD1; clone size: NA; V gene: TRBV7-9; CDR3 DNA: TGTGCCAGCAGCTTAGGAAGCCAGGGGGCTTATGAGCAGTTCTTC; CDR3 protein: CASSLGSQGAYEQFF
J gene: TRBJ1-1; D gene: NA; clone size: NA; V gene: TRBV12-3/TRBV12-4; CDR3 DNA: TGTGCCAGCAGTTTATATCCGGGAGGGGACACTGAAGCTTTCTTT; CDR3 protein: CASSLYPGGDTEAFF
J gene: TRBJ2-2; D gene: NA; clone size: few; V gene: TRBV7-6; CDR3 DNA: TGTGCCGGGGCCCCGAACACCGGGGAGCTGTTTTTT; CDR3 protein: CAGAPNTGELFF
J gene: TRBJ2-1; D gene: NA; clone size: few; V gene: TRBV12-3/TRBV12-4; CDR3 DNA: TGTGCCAGCAGCCTTTTTGTTGGGGGGGAGCAGTTCTTC; CDR3 protein: CASSLFVGGEQFF
J gene: TRBJ2-3; D gene: TRBD1; clone size: many; V gene: TRBV5-1; CDR3 DNA: TGCGCCAGCAGAAAGGACAGGGGGCTGACAGATACGCAGTATTTT; CDR3 protein: CASRKDRGLTDTQYF
J gene: TRBJ2-1; D gene: TRBD2; clone size: NA; V gene: TRBV7-2; CDR3 DNA: TGTGCCAGCAGTGGGGGTAGCGGGGGGCTTCCCTACAATGAGCAGTTCTTC; CDR3 protein: CASSGGSGGLPYNEQFF
J gene: TRBJ2-1; D gene: NA; clone size: NA; V gene: TRBV6-2/TRBV6-3; CDR3 DNA: TGTGCCAGCAGTTACTCGAAGACCGTGATCGCTAATGAGCAGTTCTTC; CDR3 protein: CASSYSKTVIANEQFF
J gene: TRBJ2-5; D gene: TRBD1; clone size: many; V gene: TRBV5-5; CDR3 DNA: TGTGCCAGCAGCTTATACCGGGACAGGGCAGGGGAGACCCAGTACTTC; CDR3 protein: CASSLYRDRAGETQYF
J gene: TRBJ2-7; D gene: TRBD2; clone size: NA; V gene: TRBV12-3/TRBV12-4; CDR3 DNA: TGTGCCAGCAGTTTCAGCGGGATAGGGTACGAGCAGTACTTC; CDR3 protein: CASSFSGIGYEQYF
J gene: TRBJ2-7; D gene: NA; clone size: many; V gene: TRBV12-3/TRBV12-4; CDR3 DNA: TGTGCCAGCAGTTTTAGGGAGTTCAGCGAGCAGTACTTC; CDR3 protein: CASSFREFSEQYF
J gene: TRBJ1-1; D gene: NA; clone size: NA; V gene: TRBV3-1; CDR3 DNA: TGTGCCAGCAGCCAAGTAGGCAGGGGAGGCACTGAAGCTTTCTTT; CDR3 protein: CASSQVGRGGTEAFF
J gene: TRBJ2-5; D gene: TRBD2; clone size: few; V gene: TRBV9; CDR3 DNA: TGTGCCAGCAGCGCGAACATCGGGGAGGGGCGGAACCAAGAGACCCAGTACTTC; CDR3 protein: CASSANIGEGRNQETQYF
J gene: TRBJ2-7; D gene: NA; clone size: few; V gene: TRBV27; CDR3 DNA: TGTGCCAGCTTGGCCACTTTTGGGGAAAAGGAGCAGTACTTC; CDR3 protein: CASLATFGEKEQYF
J gene: TRBJ2-1; D gene: NA; clone size: many; V gene: TRBV3-1; CDR3 DNA: TGTGCCAGCAGCCAAGGGCAGCTCAGTAATGAGCAGTTCTTC; CDR3 protein: CASSQGQLSNEQFF
J gene: TRBJ2-7; D gene: TRBD1; clone size: many; V gene: TRBV5-1; CDR3 DNA: TGCGCCAGCAGCTCCCTACAGGGGTCCTACGAGCAGTACTTC; CDR3 protein: CASSSLQGSYEQYF
J gene: TRBJ2-7; D gene: TRBD1; clone size: NA; V gene: TRBV7-9; CDR3 DNA: TGTGCCAGCAGCTCCCGGGACAGGGCGTCCTACGAGCAGTACTTC; CDR3 protein: CASSSRDRASYEQYF
J gene: TRBJ2-7; D gene: TRBD2; clone size: few; V gene: TRBV5-6; CDR3 DNA: TGTGCCAGCAGGCATCTAGCGGGAGGAGCTTCTTATTCCTACGAGCAGTACTTC; CDR3 protein: CASRHLAGGASYSYEQYF
J gene: TRBJ2-2; D gene: TRBD1; clone size: few; V gene: TRBV5-1; CDR3 DNA: TGCGCCCCCCTGGCGGGGACAGGGAACACCGGGGAGCTGTTTTTT; CDR3 protein: CAPLAGTGNTGELFF
J gene: TRBJ2-7; D gene: NA; clone size: few; V gene: TRBV18; CDR3 DNA: TGTGCCAGCTCACCAAGTGACGGAACCTACGAGCAGTACTTC; CDR3 protein: CASSPSDGTYEQYF
J gene: TRBJ2-6; D gene: NA; clone size: many; V gene: TRBV10-3; CDR3 DNA: TGTGCCATCAGTGACAACTCTGGGGCCAACGTCCTGACTTTC; CDR3 protein: CAISDNSGANVLTF
J gene: TRBJ2-1; D gene: NA; clone size: NA; V gene: TRBV7-2; CDR3 DNA: TGTGCCAGCAGCTTAGCGATGGTCAATGAGCAGTTCTTC; CDR3 protein: CASSLAMVNEQFF
J gene: TRBJ2-3; D gene: NA; clone size: NA; V gene: TRBV18; CDR3 DNA: TGTGCCAGCTCACCACGGACAGAAACTAGCACAGATACGCAGTATTTT; CDR3 protein: CASSPRTETSTDTQYF
J gene: TRBJ2-5; D gene: NA; clone size: NA; V gene: TRBV29-1; CDR3 DNA: TGCAGCGTTCTTTGGGGACAGACCCAGTACTTC; CDR3 protein: CSVLWGQTQYF
J gene: TRBJ2-1; D gene: TRBD1; clone size: many; V gene: TRBV20-1; CDR3 DNA: TGCAGTGCTAGAGATCGACAGGGCTTCTACAATGAGCAGTTCTTC; CDR3 protein: CSARDRQGFYNEQFF
J gene: TRBJ2-2; D gene: TRBD1; clone size: NA; V gene: TRBV27; CDR3 DNA: TGTGCCAGCAGTTTACGAACAGGGGTGGGCGGGGAGCTGTTTTTT; CDR3 protein: CASSLRTGVGGELFF
J gene: TRBJ2-3; D gene: NA; clone size: NA; V gene: TRBV7-3; CDR3 DNA: TGTGCCAGCAGCTTAACAAGTACACCCCTTAGCACAGATACGCAGTATTTT; CDR3 protein: CASSLTSTPLSTDTQYF
J gene: TRBJ2-7; D gene: NA; clone size: many; V gene: TRBV29-1; CDR3 DNA: TGCAGCGTTGGAGGTGGGTCCTACGAGCAGTACTTC; CDR3 protein: CSVGGGSYEQYF
J gene: TRBJ2-1; D gene: TRBD2; clone size: NA; V gene: TRBV4-3; CDR3 DNA: TGCGCCAGCAGCCAAGAATTTGGGACTAGCGGGAGTGATGAGCAGCTCTTC; CDR3 protein: CASSQEFGTSGSDEQLF
J gene: TRBJ2-3; D gene: TRBD2; clone size: few; V gene: TRBV12-3/TRBV12-4; CDR3 DNA: TGTGCCAGCACGGGACTAGCGGGACCAGATACGCAGTATTTT; CDR3 protein: CASTGLAGPDTQYF
J gene: TRBJ2-7; D gene: NA; clone size: few; V gene: TRBV7-9; CDR3 DNA: TGTGCCAGCAGCTCCTCATTTCCAGGGGAAAGGTTGCACGAGCAGTACTTC; CDR3 protein: CASSSSFPGERLHEQYF
J gene: TRBJ1-3; D gene: NA; clone size: many; V gene: TRBV5-1; CDR3 DNA: TGCGCCAGCAGCTTGAATACAGGCGGGACCATATATTTT; CDR3 protein: CASSLNTGGTIYF
J gene: TRBJ2-7; D gene: TRBD2; clone size: NA; V gene: TRBV28; CDR3 DNA: TGTGCCAGCAAATTACAAGGCGGGGGTTCCTACGAGCAGTACTTC; CDR3 protein: CASKLQGGGSYEQYF